These 7 T cell receptor beta chains were all obtained from the same sample, sequenced in a study of blood T cell repertoires in COVID-19 (dated by TCRdb to the early 2020s). The library was prepared using the immunoSEQ multiplex PCR assay. TCRdb carries this immuneACCESS record with in-frame sequences only. Its versions omit some clonotypes, under half of them owing to an unresolved V gene in the studies checked, with the rest unexplained. Counted in this sample were about 200,000 clones; 75% to 90% of them appeared once. Roughly 0.69% of the sample is in the top ten clones. The source material was peripheral blood. The receptor set was obtained from a man aged 40-49 years with acute or convalescent COVID-19.

V and J are TRBV19 and TRBJ1-5, with unresolved D. V was trimmed by 3 bases and J by 2 bases, leaving 11 bases between them. This CDR3 comprises 15 residues. Looked up from germline, CDR1 is LNHDA and CDR2 is SQIVND (reference sequence). CDR3 DNA: TGTGCCAGTAGTATCGGAGCGGGTGGCAATCAGCCCCAGCATTTT. Translation gives CASSIGAGGNQPQHF. The whole variable domain, filled in from reference TRBV19 and TRBJ1-5, reads DGGITQSPKYLFRKEGQNVTLSCEQNLNHDAMYWYRQDPGQGLRLIYYSQIVNDFQKGDIAEGYSVSREKKESFPLTVTSAQKNPTAFYLCASSIGAGGNQPQHFGDGTRLSIL.

This sequence joins TRBV3-1 (or the pseudogene TRBV3-2) and TRBJ2-1; 15 nucleotides align to TRBD2. V dropped 3 bases and J dropped 10; count of bases not matched to a gene: 7. CDR1 is LGHDT, CDR2 YNNKEL, per germline (reference sequence). This CDR3 is built from 16 residues. As DNA, the CDR3 is TGTGCCAGCAGCCACTGGACTAGCGGGGGGGCCTGGGAGCAGTTCTTC. As protein: CASSHWTSGGAWEQFF.

This clone was detected once. This sequence joins TRBV6-5 and TRBJ2-7, with 7 bases fitting TRBD1. Per the germline V gene, CDR1 is MNHEY and CDR2 is SVGAGI. This CDR3 is built from 15 residues. After removal of 6 bases from V and 4 bases from J, the junction contained 12 bases not matched to a gene. CDR3 loop: CASRNRGAENYEQYF. The CDR3 region has the DNA TGTGCCAGCAGGAACAGGGGAGCGGAGAATTACGAGCAGTACTTC.

The chain joins TRBV19 to TRBJ1-1, with 7 bases identical to TRBD1. Germline lookup yields CDR1 LNHDA and CDR2 SQIVND (reference sequence). This CDR3 contains 14 residues. V trimming: 5 bases; J trimming: 7 bases; junction bases outside the gene matches: 10. CDR3 nucleotide sequence: TGTGCCAGTAGTGGGGGACAGCTTAGTAATGAAGCTTTCTTT. Protein sequence: CASSGGQLSNEAFF.

The chain uses TRBV9 and TRBJ1-1, with D possibly being TRBD1 (6 bases). The length of the CDR3 is 17 residues. Germline V lookup: CDR1 SGDLS, CDR2 YYNGEE. Trimming stripped 6 bases from V and 2 bases from J, with 23 bases between. The CDR3 DNA reads as TGTGCCAGCAACATCCTCGGGGGCGCGGGGGTAAACACTGAAGCTTTCTTT. Protein product: CASNILGGAGVNTEAFF.

This sequence joins TRBV5-1 and TRBJ2-7; 8 bases line up with TRBD1. The CDR3 extends over 16 amino acids. The germline V gene has CDR1 SGHRS and CDR2 YFSETQ. The ends lost 3 bases at V and 1 base at J; junction bases unmatched: 9. The CDR3 loop reads CASSYSGQDYSYEQYF. Written as DNA, the CDR3 is TGCGCCAGCAGCTATTCGGGACAGGATTATTCCTACGAGCAGTACTTC.

This chain joins TRBV29-1 and TRBJ2-1; maybe TRBD2 (5 bases). Per germline, CDR1 SQVTM and CDR2 ANQGSEA. This CDR3 region has 13 residues. V lost 4 bases, J lost 0 bases, and 7 bases lay in between. The CDR3 coding sequence is TGCAGCGTTGGAGGGAGCTCCTACAATGAGCAGTTCTTC. Translating gives CSVGGSSYNEQFF.